This T cell receptor beta chain was captured by sequencing in a study of T cell responses to AZD1222 COVID-19 vaccine. Details on this clone: Its target is not known. At the DNA level, this CDR3 is encoded by other sequences in the same sample as well.

V shed 1 base, J shed 6 bases, and the junction held 2 bases outside the gene matches. Looked up from germline, CDR1 is SGHTA and CDR2 is FQGNSA. There are 15 residues in the CDR3. The assay was immunoSEQ multiplex PCR, and TCRdb's table has in-frame clones only and misses some. The sample contains 180,000 or so clones, around 93% of which appear only once. Whole-study findings and limits: Unmutated variant regions are reportedly targeted by nearly half of spike-specific TCRs. Regions 160-218 and 743-854 held dominance among vaccine-associated CD4 TCRs, which spanned spike.

This TCR derives from an adult who received the MenACWY meningococcal vaccine as a control. The chain has TRBV7-2 and TRBJ1-6; 8 nucleotides agree with TRBD1. The sample in question was peripheral blood, obtained 28 days after the second dose of the MenACWY control vaccine. The CDR3 loop reads CASSLGTGTNSPLHF. The CDR3 nucleotides are TGTGCCAGCAGCTTAGGGACAGGGACTAATTCACCCCTCCACTTT.